Listed below are T cell receptor beta chains from one sample, sequenced in a study of shared clonotypes between healthy human individuals. Produced via immunoSEQ multiplex PCR; TCRdb's table is partial and in-frame only. The data show about 96,000 clones, approximately 44% seen once. The source material was PBMCs. All receptors derive from a woman aged 35 to 49 in good health. Some clones in this sample may be carry-over from other donors' samples. Each CDR3 is given with its conserved first and last residue. D genes are given only for firm matches. Not every row has a clone size; where given, it reads once, few, many or a size class.

j_call d_call clone_size v_call cdr3_nt cdr3_aa
TRBJ2-7 TRBD2 NA TRBV28 TGTGCCAGCAGTTTACTCGGCGGGAGTAGCTCCTACGAGCAGTACTTC CASSLLGGSSSYEQYF
TRBJ2-5 TRBD1 NA TRBV28 TGTGCCAGCAGTTCCCGGGGACAGGGGGACCAAGAGACCCAGTACTTC CASSSRGQGDQETQYF
TRBJ2-3 NA few TRBV5-5 TGTGCCAGCAGCTTAGAAGGACAAGATACGCAGTATTTT CASSLEGQDTQYF
TRBJ1-2 NA NA TRBV5-1 TGCGCCAGCAGCTTGGCCCCGGGAGGGGTAAACTATGGCTACACCTTC CASSLAPGGVNYGYTF
TRBJ2-6 NA NA TRBV7-8 TGTGCCAGCAGCTTAGGAGGGTCTGGGGCCAACGTCCTGACTTTC CASSLGGSGANVLTF
TRBJ2-7 TRBD2 NA TRBV30 TGTGCCTGGAGTCAAGGGCTAGCGGGAGTTGCTAACTTCGGGGAGCAGTACTTC CAWSQGLAGVANFGEQYF
TRBJ2-7 NA NA TRBV28 TGTGCCAGCAGTAGCCCCGGTCAGGGGAGCTACGAGCAGTACTTC CASSSPGQGSYEQYF
TRBJ2-5 TRBD1 many TRBV4-1 TGCGCCAGCAGCCAAGAAGGGACAGGGGGCGCTGAGACCCAGTACTTC CASSQEGTGGAETQYF
TRBJ2-5 NA many TRBV29-1 TGCAGCGACCGGGCAGGTACCGGAGAGACCCAGTACTTC CSDRAGTGETQYF
TRBJ2-1 NA NA TRBV2 TGTGCCAGCCAGGACCCGAACAATGAGCAGTTCTTC CASQDPNNEQFF